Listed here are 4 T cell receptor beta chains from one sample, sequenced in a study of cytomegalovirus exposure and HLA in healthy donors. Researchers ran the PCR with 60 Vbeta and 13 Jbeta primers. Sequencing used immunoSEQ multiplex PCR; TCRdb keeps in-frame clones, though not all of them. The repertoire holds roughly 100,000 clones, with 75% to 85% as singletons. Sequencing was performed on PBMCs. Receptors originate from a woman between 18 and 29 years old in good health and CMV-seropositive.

CDR3 residues: CASSLGGVGYGYTF. CDR3 coding DNA: TGTGCCAGCAGTTTAGGGGGGGTCGGATATGGCTACACCTTC. The chain employs TRBV27 and TRBJ1-2; D is perhaps TRBD1 (5 bases). The CDR3 runs 14 residues. In germline, CDR1 is MNHEY, CDR2 SMNVEV (reference sequence). V was shortened by 2 bases and J by 5 bases, with 12 bases between the two germline ends.

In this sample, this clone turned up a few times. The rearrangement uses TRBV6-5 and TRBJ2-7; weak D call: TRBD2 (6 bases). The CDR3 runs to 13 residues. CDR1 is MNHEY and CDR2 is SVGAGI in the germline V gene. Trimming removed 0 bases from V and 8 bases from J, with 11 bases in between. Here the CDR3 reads CASSYSIAGKQYF. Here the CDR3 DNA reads TGTGCCAGCAGTTACTCGATCGCGGGAAAGCAGTACTTC.

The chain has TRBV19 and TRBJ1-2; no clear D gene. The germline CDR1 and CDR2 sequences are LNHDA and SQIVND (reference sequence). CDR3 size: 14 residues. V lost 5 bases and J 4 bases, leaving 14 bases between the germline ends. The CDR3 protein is CASSLADSSYGYTF. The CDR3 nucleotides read TGTGCCAGTAGTCTCGCCGACTCTTCCTATGGCTACACCTTC. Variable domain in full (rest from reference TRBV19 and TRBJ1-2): DGGITQSPKYLFRKEGQNVTLSCEQNLNHDAMYWYRQDPGQGLRLIYYSQIVNDFQKGDIAEGYSVSREKKESFPLTVTSAQKNPTAFYLCASSLADSSYGYTFGSGTRLTVV.

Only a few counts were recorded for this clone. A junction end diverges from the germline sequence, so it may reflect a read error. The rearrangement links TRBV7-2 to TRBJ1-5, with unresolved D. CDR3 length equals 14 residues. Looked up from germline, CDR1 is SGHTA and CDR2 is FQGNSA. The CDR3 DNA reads TGTGCCAGCAGTTTAGGGCCCGGCAATCAGCCCCAGCATTTT. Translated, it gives CASSLGPGNQPQHF. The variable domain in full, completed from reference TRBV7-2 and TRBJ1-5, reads GAGVSQSPSNKVTEKGKDVELRCDPISGHTALYWYRQSLGQGLEFLIYFQGNSAPDKSGLPSDRFSAERTGGSVSTLTIQRTQQEDSAVYLCASSLGPGNQPQHFGDGTRLSIL.